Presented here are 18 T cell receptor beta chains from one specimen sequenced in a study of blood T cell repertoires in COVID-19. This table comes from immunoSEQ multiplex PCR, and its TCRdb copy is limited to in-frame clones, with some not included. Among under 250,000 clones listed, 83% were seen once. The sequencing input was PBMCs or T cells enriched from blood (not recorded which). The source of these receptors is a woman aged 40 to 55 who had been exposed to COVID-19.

The DNA of the CDR3 is TGTGCCAGCAGCGTAGAGCGACAGGTCACTGAAGCTTTCTTT. This sequence encodes CASSVERQVTEAFF. The chain employs TRBV7-2 and TRBJ1-1; D possibly corresponds to TRBD1 (6 bases). V lost 5 bases to trimming and J lost 4 bases, with 14 bases between them. Germline loops: CDR1 SGHTA, CDR2 FQGNSA. CDR3 length: 14 amino acids.

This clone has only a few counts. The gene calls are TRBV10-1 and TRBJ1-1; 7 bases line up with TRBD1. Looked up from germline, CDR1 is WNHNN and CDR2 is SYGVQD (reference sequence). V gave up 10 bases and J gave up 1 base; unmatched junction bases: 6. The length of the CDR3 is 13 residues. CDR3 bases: TGCGCCACCAGGGGGAGGAGGAACACTGAAGCTTTCTTT. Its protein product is CATRGRRNTEAFF.

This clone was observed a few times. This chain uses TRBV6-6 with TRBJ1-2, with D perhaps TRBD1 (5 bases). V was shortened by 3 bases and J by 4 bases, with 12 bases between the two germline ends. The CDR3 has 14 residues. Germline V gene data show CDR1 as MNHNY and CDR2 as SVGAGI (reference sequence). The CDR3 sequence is CASSYGAQPYGYTF. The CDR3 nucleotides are TGTGCCAGCAGTTATGGGGCCCAACCCTATGGCTACACCTTC.

The CDR3 protein is CASSPQTNTEAFF. The DNA for the CDR3 is TGTGCCAGCTCACCACAGACAAACACTGAAGCTTTCTTT. The chain joins TRBV18 to TRBJ1-1; D call uncertain. Germline V gene data show CDR1 as KGHSH and CDR2 as LQKENI. This CDR3 spans 13 amino acids. V lost 1 base and J 2 bases, leaving 5 bases between the germline ends.

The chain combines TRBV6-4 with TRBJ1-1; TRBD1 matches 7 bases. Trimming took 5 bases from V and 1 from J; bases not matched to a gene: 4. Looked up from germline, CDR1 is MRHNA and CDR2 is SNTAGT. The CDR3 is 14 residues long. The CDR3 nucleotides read TGTGCCAGCAGTCCCACAGGGGCGAACACTGAAGCTTTCTTT. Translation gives CASSPTGANTEAFF.

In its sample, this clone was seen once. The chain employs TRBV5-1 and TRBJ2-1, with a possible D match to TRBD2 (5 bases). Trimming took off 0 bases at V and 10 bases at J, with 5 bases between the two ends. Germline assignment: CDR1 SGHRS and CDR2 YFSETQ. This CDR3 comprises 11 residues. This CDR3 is CASSLGGEQFF. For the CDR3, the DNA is TGCGCCAGCAGCTTGGGCGGGGAGCAGTTCTTC.

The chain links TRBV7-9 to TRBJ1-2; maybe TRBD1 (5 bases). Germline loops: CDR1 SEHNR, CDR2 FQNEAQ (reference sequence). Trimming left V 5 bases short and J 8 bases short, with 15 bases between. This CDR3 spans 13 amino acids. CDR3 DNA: TGTGCCAGCAGCCCCCTCGACAGAGGCGGCTACACCTTC. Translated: CASSPLDRGGYTF.

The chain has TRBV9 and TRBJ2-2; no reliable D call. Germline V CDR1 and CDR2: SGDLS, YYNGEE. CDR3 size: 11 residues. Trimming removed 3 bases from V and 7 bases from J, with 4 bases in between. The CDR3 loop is CASSGGGELFF. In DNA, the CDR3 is TGTGCCAGCAGCGGAGGCGGGGAGCTGTTTTTT.

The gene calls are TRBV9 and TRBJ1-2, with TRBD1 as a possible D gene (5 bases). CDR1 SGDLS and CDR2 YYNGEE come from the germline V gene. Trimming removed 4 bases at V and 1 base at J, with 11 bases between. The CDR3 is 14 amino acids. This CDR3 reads CASSSQTVNYGYTF. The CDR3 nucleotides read TGTGCCAGCAGCTCCCAGACAGTTAACTATGGCTACACCTTC. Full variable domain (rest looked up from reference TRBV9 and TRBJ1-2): DSGVTQTPKHLITATGQRVTLRCSPRSGDLSVYWYQQSLDQGLQFLIQYYNGEERAKGNILERFSAQQFPDLHSELNLSSLELGDSALYFCASSSQTVNYGYTFGSGTRLTVV.

The CDR3 nucleotides read TGTGCCAGCAGCCTCCAGGGAGGGGGGCCGACAACCGGGGAGCTGTTTTTT. As protein: CASSLQGGGPTTGELFF. The chain joins TRBV3-1 (or the pseudogene TRBV3-2) to TRBJ2-2; maybe TRBD2 (7 bases). Germline V CDR1 and CDR2: LGHDT, YNNKEL (reference sequence). The CDR3 is 17 residues long. V gave up 4 bases and J gave up 5 bases, with 20 bases separating them.

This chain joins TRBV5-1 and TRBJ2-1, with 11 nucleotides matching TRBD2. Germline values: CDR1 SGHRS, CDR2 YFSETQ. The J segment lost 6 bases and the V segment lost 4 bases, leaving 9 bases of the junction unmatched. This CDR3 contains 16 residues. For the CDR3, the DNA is TGCGCCAGCAGCCTTGGACCTAGCGGGGGGAGCAATGAGCAGTTCTTC. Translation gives CASSLGPSGGSNEQFF. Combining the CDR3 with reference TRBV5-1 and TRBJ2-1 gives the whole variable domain KAGVTQTPRYLIKTRGQQVTLSCSPISGHRSVSWYQQTPGQGLQFLFEYFSETQRNKGNFPGRFSGRQFSNSRSEMNVSTLELGDSALYLCASSLGPSGGSNEQFFGPGTRLTVL.

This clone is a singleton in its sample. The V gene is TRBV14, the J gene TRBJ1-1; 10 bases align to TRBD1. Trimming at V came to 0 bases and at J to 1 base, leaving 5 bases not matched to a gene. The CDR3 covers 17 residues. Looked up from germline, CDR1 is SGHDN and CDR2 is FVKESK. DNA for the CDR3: TGTGCCAGCAGCCAAGATATTCGGACAGGGGGGAACACTGAAGCTTTCTTT. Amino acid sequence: CASSQDIRTGGNTEAFF.

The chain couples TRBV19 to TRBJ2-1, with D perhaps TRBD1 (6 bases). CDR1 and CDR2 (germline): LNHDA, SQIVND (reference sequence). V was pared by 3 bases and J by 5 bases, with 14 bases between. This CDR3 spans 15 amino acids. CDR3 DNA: TGTGCCAGTAGTATTTCTTTGGGGGCCCACAATGAGCAGTTCTTC. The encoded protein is CASSISLGAHNEQFF.

For the CDR3, the DNA is TGTGCCAGCAGTTACTCACAGGGGGTCGATGAAAAACTGTTTTTT. Its protein product is CASSYSQGVDEKLFF. The chain uses TRBV6-5 and TRBJ1-4; 8 bases match TRBD1. This CDR3 has 15 residues. The germline gives CDR1 MNHEY, CDR2 SVGAGI. With V trimmed by 0 bases and J by 6 bases, 3 bases remained unmatched.

The CDR3 region has the DNA TGTGCCTGGAGGGCTGGGGGACTGCCCATGAACACTGAAGCTTTCTTT. The encoded protein is CAWRAGGLPMNTEAFF. The V gene is TRBV30, the J gene TRBJ1-1; D is perhaps TRBD1 (5 bases). This CDR3 has 16 amino acids. CDR1 GTSNPN and CDR2 SVGIG come from the germline V gene (reference sequence). V was trimmed by 3 bases and J by 0 bases, leaving 17 bases between them.

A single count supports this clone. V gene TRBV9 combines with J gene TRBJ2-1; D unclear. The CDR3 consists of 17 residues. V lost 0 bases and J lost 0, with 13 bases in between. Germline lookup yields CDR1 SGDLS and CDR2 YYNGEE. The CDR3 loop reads CASSVDTTRSSYNEQFF. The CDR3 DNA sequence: TGTGCCAGCAGCGTAGATACTACCCGGAGCTCCTACAATGAGCAGTTCTTC.

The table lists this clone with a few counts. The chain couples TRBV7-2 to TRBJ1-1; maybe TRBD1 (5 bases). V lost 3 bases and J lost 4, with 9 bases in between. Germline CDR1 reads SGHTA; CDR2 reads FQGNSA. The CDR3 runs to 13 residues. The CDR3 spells CASSFQGITEAFF. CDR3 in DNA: TGTGCCAGCAGCTTTCAGGGAATCACTGAAGCTTTCTTT.

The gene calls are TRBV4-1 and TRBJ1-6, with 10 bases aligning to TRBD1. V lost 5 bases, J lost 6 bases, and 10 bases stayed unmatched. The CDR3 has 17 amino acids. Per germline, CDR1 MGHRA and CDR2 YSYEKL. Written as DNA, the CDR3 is TGCGCCAGCAGCGAAAGGACAGGGGGGGAGGGTAATTCACCCCTCCACTTT. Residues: CASSERTGGEGNSPLHF.